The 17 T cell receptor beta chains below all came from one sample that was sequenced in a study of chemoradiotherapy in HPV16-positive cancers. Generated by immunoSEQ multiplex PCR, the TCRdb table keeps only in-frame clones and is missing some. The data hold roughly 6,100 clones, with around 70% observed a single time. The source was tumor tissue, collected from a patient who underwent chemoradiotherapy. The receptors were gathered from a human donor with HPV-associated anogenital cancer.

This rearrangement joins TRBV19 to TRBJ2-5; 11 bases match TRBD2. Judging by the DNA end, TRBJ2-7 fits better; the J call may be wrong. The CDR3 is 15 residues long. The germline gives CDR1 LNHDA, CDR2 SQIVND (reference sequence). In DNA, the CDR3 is TGTGCCAGTAGCCCCCTAGCGGGAGGAGCCTACGAGCAGTACTTC. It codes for CASSPLAGGAYEQYF.

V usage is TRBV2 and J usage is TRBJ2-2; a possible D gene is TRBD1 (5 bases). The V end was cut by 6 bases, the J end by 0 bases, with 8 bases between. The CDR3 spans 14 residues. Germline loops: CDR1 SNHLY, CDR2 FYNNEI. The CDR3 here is CASRDISNTGELFF. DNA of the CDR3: TGTGCCAGCAGGGACATATCGAACACCGGGGAGCTGTTTTTT. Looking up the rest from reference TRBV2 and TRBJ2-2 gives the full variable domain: EPEVTQTPSHQVTQMGQEVILRCVPISNHLYFYWYRQILGQKVEFLVSFYNNEISEKSEIFDDQFSVERPDGSNFTLKIRSTKLEDSAMYFCASRDISNTGELFFGEGSRLTVL.

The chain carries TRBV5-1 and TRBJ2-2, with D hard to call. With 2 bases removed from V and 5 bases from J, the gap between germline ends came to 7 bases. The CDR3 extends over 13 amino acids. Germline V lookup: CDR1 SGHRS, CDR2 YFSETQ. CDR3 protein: CASSLDATGELFF. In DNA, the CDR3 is TGCGCCAGCAGCTTAGACGCTACCGGGGAGCTGTTTTTT.

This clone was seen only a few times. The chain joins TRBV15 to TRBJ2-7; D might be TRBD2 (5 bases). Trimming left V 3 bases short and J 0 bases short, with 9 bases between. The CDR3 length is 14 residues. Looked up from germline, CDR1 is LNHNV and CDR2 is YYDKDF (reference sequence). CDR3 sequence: CATSSRADSYEQYF. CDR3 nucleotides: TGTGCCACCAGCAGTCGAGCGGACTCCTACGAGCAGTACTTC.

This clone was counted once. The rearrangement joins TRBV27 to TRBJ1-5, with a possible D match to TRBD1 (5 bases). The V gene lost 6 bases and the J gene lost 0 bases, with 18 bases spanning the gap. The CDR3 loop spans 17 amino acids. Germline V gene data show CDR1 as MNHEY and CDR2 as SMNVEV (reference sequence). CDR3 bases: TGTGCCAGCAGCAAAAGGGGATGGAAGTATAGCAATCAGCCCCAGCATTTT. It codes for CASSKRGWKYSNQPQHF.

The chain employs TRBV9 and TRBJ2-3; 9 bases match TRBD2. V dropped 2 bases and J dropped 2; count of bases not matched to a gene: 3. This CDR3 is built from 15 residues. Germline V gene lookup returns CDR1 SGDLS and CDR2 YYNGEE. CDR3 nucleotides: TGTGCCAGCAGCGTTCGACTAGCGGCCACAGATACGCAGTATTTT. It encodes CASSVRLAATDTQYF.

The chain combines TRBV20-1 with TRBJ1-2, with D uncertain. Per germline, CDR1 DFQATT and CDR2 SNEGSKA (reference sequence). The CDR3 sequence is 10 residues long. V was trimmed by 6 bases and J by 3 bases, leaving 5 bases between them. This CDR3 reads CSAYDYGYTF. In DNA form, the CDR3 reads TGCAGTGCATACGACTATGGCTACACCTTC.

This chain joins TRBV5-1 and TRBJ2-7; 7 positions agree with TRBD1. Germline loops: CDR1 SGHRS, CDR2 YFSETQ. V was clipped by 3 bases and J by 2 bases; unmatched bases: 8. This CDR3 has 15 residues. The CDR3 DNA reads TGCGCCAGCAGCTACGGACAGGAGCTGACCTACGAGCAGTACTTC. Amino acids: CASSYGQELTYEQYF.

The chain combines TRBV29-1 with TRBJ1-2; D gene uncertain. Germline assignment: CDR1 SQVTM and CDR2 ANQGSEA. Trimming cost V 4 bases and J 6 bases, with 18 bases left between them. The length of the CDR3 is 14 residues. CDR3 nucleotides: TGCAGCGTTGCACGGGGAGTTATTGGCCATGGCTACACCTTC. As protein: CSVARGVIGHGYTF.

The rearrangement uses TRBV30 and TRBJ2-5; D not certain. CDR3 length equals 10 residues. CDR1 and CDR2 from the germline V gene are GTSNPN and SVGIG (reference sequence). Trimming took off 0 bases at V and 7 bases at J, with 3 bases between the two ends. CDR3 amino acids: CAWSVGTQYF. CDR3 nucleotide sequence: TGTGCCTGGAGTGTTGGGACCCAGTACTTC.

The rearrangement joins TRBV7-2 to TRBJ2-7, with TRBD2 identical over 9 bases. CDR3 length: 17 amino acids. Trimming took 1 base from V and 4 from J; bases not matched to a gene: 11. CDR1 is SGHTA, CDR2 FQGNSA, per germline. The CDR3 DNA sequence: TGTGCCAGCAGCTTAGAGATAGCGGGAGAGGATCGGTACGAGCAGTACTTC. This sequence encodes CASSLEIAGEDRYEQYF.

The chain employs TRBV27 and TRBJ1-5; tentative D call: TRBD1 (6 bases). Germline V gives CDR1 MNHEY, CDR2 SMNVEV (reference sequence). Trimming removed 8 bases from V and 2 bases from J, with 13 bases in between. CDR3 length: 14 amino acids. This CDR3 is CASGPGVGNQPQHF. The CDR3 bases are TGTGCCAGCGGGCCAGGGGTGGGCAATCAGCCCCAGCATTTT.

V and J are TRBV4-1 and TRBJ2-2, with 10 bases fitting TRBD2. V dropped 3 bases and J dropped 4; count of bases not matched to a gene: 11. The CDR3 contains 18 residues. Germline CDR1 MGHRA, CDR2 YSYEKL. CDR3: CASSQMRAGGPGTGELFF. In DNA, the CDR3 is TGCGCCAGCAGCCAGATGAGAGCGGGAGGGCCAGGCACCGGGGAGCTGTTTTTT.

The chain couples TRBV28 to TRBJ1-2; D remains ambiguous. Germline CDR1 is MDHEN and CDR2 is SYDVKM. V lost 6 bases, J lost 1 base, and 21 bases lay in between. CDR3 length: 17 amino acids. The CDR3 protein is CASRSPELEGLNYGYTF. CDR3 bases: TGTGCCAGCAGGTCTCCTGAACTAGAGGGCCTTAACTATGGCTACACCTTC.

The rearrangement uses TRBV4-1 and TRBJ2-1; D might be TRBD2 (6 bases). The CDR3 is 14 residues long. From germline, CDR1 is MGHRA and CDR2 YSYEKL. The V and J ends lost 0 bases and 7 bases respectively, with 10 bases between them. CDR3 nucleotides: TGCGCCAGCAGCCAAGAGGACTACTTGAATGAGCAGTTCTTC. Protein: CASSQEDYLNEQFF.

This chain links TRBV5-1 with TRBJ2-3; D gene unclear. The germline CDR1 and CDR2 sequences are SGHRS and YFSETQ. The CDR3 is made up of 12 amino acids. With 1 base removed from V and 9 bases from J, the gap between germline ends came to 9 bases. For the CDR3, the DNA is TGCGCCAGCAGCTTGAACTCTCTAACGCAGTATTTT. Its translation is CASSLNSLTQYF.

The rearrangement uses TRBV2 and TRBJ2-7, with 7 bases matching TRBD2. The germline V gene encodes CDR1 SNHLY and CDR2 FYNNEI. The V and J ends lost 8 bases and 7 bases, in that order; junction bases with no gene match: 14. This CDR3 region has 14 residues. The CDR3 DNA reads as TGTGCCAGCCCGCTGAGGACTAGGGCCCTGGAGCAGTACTTC. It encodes CASPLRTRALEQYF.